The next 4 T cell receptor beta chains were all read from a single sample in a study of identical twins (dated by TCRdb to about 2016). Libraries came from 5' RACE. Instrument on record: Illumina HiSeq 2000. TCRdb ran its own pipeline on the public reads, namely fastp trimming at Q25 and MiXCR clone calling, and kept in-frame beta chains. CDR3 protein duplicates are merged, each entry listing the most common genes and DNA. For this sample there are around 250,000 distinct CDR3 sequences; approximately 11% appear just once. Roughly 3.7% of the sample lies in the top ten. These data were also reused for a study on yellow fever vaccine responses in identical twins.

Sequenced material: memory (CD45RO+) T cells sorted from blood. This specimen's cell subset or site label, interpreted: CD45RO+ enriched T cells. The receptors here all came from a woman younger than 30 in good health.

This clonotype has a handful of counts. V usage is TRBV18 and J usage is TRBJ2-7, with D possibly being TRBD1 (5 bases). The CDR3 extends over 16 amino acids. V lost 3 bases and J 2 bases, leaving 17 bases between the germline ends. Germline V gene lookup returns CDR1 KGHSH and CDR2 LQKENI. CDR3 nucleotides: TGTGCCAGCTCACCGGGGTGGGGCGGCTCTACCTACGAGCAGTACTTC. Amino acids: CASSPGWGGSTYEQYF.

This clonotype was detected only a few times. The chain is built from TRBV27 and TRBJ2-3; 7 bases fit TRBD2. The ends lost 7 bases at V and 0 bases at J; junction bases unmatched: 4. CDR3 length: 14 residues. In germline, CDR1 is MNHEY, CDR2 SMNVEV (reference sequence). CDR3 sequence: CASIGAGSTDTQYF. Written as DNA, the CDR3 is TGTGCCAGCATCGGAGCGGGAAGCACAGATACGCAGTATTTT.

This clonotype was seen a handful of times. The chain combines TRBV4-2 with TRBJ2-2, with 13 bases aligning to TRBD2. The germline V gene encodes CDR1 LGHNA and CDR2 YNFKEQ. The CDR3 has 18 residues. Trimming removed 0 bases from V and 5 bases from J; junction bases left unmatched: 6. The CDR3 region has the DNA TGTGCCAGCAGCCAAGAACTAGCGGGAGGGCCCGGAACCGGGGAGCTGTTTTTT. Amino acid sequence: CASSQELAGGPGTGELFF.

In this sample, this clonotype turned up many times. CDR3 in amino acids: CASSPDGRLTLHF. CDR3 DNA: TGTGCCAGCAGCCCGGACGGGCGTCTCACCCTCCACTTT. The rearrangement links TRBV28 to TRBJ1-6; no reliable D call. The CDR3 contains 13 residues. Germline V gene lookup returns CDR1 MDHEN and CDR2 SYDVKM. The V gene lost 6 bases and the J gene lost 14 bases, with 17 bases spanning the gap.